This T cell receptor beta chain was captured by sequencing in a study of blood T cell repertoires in COVID-19. Study-level information: Specimens from acute and convalescent COVID-19 originated in the United States, Italy and Spain. T cells, B-cell-depleted T cells, or PBMCs provided the cDNA or gDNA that served as material.

V gave up 4 bases and J gave up 0 bases, with 7 bases separating them. The CDR3 is 13 amino acids. CDR1 and CDR2 from the germline V gene are MGHRA and YSYEKL. In the authors' workflow: Estimation of nucleated cell counts relied on the amplification of reference gene primers. The data were produced by immunoSEQ multiplex PCR, yet TCRdb's version contains in-frame clones alone and is incomplete. The V and J calls and the clone size are those of that table, but D and trimming were determined from the DNA. This table holds roughly 59,000 clones, approximately 73% found once. The specimen was peripheral blood. The origin of this receptor is a woman between 50 and 59 years old with active or convalescent COVID-19. V is TRBV4-1 and J is TRBJ2-7; D is ambiguous. The CDR3 DNA reads TGCGCCAGCAGCCCCCCCAGCTCCTACGAGCAGTACTTC. This gives the protein CASSPPSSYEQYF.